This TCR beta chain was observed in a study of shared clonotypes between healthy human individuals. For this clone: Its cognate antigen is unknown.

The germline CDR1 and CDR2 sequences are LGHNA and YSLEER. V lost 3 bases, J lost 0 bases, and 12 bases stayed unmatched. The CDR3 runs to 19 residues. Study conclusions and caveats: Limited genetic and exposure-history diversity came from having few donors. Richness estimates generally favored naive over memory subsets.

Method: immunoSEQ multiplex PCR; TCRdb's copy keeps in-frame clones and lacks some. The table shows roughly 2.2 million clones, with 85% to 95% occurring only once. The sequencing input was naive CD4+ T cells from PBMCs. Subset noted: CD45RA+ positively selected. This sequence was found in a man younger than 35 in good health. Some clones in this sample may be carry-over from other donors' samples. The V gene is TRBV4-3, the J gene TRBJ2-2; 8 bases fit TRBD1. CDR3 bases: TGCGCCAGCAGCCAGGGACCCGGGACAGGCTCGCCGAACACCGGGGAGCTGTTTTTT. This translates into CASSQGPGTGSPNTGELFF.